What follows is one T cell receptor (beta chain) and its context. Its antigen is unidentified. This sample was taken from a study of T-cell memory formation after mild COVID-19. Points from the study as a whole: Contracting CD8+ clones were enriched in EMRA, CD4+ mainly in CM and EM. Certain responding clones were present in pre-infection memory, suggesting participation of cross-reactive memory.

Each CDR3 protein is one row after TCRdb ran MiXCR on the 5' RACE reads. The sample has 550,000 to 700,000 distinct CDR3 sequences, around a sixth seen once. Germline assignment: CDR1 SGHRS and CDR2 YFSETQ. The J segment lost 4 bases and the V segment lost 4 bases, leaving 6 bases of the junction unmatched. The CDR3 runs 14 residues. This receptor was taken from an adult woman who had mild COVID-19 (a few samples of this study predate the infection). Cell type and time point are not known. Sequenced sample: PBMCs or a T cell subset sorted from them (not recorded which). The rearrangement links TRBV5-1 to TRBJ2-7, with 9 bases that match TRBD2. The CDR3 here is CASSTASGDYEQYF. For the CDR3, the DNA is TGCGCCAGCAGCACAGCTAGCGGGGATTACGAGCAGTACTTC.